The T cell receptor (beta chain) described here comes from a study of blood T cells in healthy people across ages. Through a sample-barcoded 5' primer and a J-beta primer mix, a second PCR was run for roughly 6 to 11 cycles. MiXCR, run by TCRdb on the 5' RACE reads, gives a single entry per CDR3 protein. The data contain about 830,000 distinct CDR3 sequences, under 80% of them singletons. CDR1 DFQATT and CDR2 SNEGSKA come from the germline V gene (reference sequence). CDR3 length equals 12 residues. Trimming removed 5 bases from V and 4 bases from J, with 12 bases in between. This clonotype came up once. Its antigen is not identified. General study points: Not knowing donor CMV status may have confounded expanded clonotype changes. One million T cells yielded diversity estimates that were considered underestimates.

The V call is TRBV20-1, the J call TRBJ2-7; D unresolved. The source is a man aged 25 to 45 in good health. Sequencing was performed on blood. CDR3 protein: CSAEPAAYEQYF. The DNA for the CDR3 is TGCAGTGCTGAACCAGCAGCGTACGAGCAGTACTTC.